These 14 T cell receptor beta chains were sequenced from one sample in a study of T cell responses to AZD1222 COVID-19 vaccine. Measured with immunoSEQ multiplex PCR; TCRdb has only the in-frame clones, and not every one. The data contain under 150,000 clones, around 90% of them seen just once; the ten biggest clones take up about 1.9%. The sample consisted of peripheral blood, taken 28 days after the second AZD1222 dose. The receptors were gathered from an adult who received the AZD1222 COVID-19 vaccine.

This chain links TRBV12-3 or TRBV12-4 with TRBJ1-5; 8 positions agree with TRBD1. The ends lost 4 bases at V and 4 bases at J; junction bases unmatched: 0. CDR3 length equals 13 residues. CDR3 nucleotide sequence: TGTGCCAGCAGTTGGACAGGGAATCAGCCCCAGCATTTT. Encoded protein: CASSWTGNQPQHF.

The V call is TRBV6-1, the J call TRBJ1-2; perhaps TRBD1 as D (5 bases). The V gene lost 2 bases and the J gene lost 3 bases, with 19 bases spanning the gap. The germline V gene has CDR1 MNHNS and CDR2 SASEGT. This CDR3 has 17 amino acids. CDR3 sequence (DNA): TGTGCCAGCAGTGAATTCATCTCGGTAGGAGGGGACTATGGCTACACCTTC. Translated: CASSEFISVGGDYGYTF.

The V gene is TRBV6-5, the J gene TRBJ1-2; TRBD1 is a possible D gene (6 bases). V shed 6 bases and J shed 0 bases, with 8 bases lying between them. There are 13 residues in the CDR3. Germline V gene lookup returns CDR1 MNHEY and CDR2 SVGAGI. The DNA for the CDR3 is TGTGCCAGCAGCCGGGACACTAACTATGGCTACACCTTC. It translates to CASSRDTNYGYTF.

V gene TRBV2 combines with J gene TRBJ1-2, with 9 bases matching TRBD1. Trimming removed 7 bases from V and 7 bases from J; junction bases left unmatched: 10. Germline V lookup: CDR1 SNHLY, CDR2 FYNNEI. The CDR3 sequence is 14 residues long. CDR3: CASTRDRASLGYTF. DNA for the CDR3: TGTGCCAGCACCCGGGACAGGGCATCGCTTGGCTACACCTTC. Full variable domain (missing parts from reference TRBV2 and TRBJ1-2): EPEVTQTPSHQVTQMGQEVILRCVPISNHLYFYWYRQILGQKVEFLVSFYNNEISEKSEIFDDQFSVERPDGSNFTLKIRSTKLEDSAMYFCASTRDRASLGYTFGSGTRLTVV.

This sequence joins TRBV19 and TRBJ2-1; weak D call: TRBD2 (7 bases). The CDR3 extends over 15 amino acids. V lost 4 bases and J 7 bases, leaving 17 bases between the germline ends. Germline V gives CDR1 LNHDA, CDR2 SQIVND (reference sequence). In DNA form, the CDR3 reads TGTGCCAGTAGTACAGTGGGGGGGCGTAGGAATGAGCAGTTCTTC. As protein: CASSTVGGRRNEQFF. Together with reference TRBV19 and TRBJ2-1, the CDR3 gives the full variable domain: DGGITQSPKYLFRKEGQNVTLSCEQNLNHDAMYWYRQDPGQGLRLIYYSQIVNDFQKGDIAEGYSVSREKKESFPLTVTSAQKNPTAFYLCASSTVGGRRNEQFFGPGTRLTVL.

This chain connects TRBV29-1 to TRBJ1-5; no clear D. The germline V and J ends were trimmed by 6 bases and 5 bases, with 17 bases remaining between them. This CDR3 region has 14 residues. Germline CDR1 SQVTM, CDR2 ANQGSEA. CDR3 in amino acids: CSVAYGGSDQPQHF. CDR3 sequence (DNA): TGCAGCGTCGCGTACGGAGGGAGCGATCAGCCCCAGCATTTT.

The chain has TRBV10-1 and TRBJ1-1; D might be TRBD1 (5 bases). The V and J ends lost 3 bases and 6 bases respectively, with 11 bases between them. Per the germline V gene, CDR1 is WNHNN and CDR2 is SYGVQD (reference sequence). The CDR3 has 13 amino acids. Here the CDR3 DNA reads TGCGCCAGCAGTGATCACCAGGGTTCTGAAGCTTTCTTT. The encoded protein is CASSDHQGSEAFF.

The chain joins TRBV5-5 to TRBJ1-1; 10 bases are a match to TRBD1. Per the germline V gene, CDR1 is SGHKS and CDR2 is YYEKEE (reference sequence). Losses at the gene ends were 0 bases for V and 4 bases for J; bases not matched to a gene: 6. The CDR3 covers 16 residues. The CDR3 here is CASSLGDRGVITEAFF. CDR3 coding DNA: TGTGCCAGCAGCTTGGGGGACAGGGGAGTCATCACTGAAGCTTTCTTT.

The CDR3 reads CASSLMNLWGETQYF. In nucleotides, the CDR3 is TGCGCCAGCAGCTTGATGAACCTTTGGGGGGAGACCCAGTACTTC. The gene calls are TRBV5-1 and TRBJ2-5; D might be TRBD1 or TRBD2, each matching 5 bases. V gave up 1 base and J gave up 5 bases, with 15 bases separating them. Germline V gene sequence: CDR1 SGHRS, CDR2 YFSETQ. The CDR3 extends over 15 amino acids.

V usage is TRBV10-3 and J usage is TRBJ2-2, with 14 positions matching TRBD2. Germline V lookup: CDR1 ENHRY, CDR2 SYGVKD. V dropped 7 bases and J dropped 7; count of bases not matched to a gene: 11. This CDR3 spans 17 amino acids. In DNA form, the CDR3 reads TGTGCCATCAACTCAGCGGGACTAGCGGGAGTTGGCGGGGAGCTGTTTTTT. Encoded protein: CAINSAGLAGVGGELFF.

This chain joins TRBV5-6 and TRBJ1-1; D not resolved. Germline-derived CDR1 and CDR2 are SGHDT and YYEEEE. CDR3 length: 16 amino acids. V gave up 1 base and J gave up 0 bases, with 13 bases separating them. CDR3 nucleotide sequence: TGTGCCAGCAGCTTGTTCGAGAGATCCCTGAACACTGAAGCTTTCTTT. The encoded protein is CASSLFERSLNTEAFF. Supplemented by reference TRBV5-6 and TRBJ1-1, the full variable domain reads DAGVTQSPTHLIKTRGQQVTLRCSPKSGHDTVSWYQQALGQGPQFIFQYYEEEERQRGNFPDRFSGHQFPNYSSELNVNALLLGDSALYLCASSLFERSLNTEAFFGQGTRLTVV.

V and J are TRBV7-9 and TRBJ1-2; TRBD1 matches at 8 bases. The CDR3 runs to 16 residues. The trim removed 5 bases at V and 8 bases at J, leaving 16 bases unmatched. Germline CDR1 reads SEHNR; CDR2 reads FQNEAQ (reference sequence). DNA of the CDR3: TGTGCCAGCAGCACAACCAGTCAGGGGGCGCAGAGAGGCTACACCTTC. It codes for CASSTTSQGAQRGYTF.

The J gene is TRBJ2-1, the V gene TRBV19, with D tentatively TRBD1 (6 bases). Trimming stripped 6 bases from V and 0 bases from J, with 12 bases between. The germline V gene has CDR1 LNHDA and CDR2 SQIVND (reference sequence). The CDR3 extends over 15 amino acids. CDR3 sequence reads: CASRTTGSSYNEQFF. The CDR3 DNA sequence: TGTGCCAGTAGAACCACAGGGAGCTCCTACAATGAGCAGTTCTTC.

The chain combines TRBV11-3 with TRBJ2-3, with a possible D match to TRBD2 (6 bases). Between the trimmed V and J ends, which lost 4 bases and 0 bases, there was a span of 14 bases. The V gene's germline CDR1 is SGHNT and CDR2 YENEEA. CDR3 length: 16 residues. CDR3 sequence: CASSWLGGFSTDTQYF. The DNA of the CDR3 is TGTGCCAGCAGCTGGCTTGGGGGGTTTAGCACAGATACGCAGTATTTT.